This record concerns one TCR beta chain sequence. What it recognizes is unknown. V was pared by 1 base and J by 5 bases, with 8 bases of the junction left unmatched. Germline CDR1 reads SGHTA; CDR2 reads FQGNSA. The CDR3 sequence is 15 residues long. These data originate in a study of cytomegalovirus exposure and HLA in healthy donors. The PCR ran on 60 Vbeta and 13 Jbeta primers. Sequencing was performed with immunoSEQ multiplex PCR; in TCRdb, only in-frame clones are kept and a portion is missing. The top ten hold roughly 0.4% of the sample, which has about 210,000 clones, roughly 83% seen once. Study observations and caveats: Cytomegalovirus status was reportedly diagnosed by the classifier with high specificity and sensitivity. Later work found that TCR association rates differed between HLA loci; DRB1 had the most and HLA-C the fewest. Researchers counted around 180 TCR beta chains as cytomegalovirus-associated.

The chain recombines TRBV7-2 with TRBJ2-7, with TRBD1 matching 7 bases. This receptor was obtained from a male donor in good health and CMV-seropositive. The sample taken for sequencing was PBMCs. The CDR3 here is CASSLVQTGSDEQYF. CDR3 DNA sequence: TGTGCCAGCAGCTTAGTGCAGACAGGGAGTGACGAGCAGTACTTC. The complete variable domain, with remaining parts taken from reference TRBV7-2 and TRBJ2-7, reads GAGVSQSPSNKVTEKGKDVELRCDPISGHTALYWYRQSLGQGLEFLIYFQGNSAPDKSGLPSDRFSAERTGGSVSTLTIQRTQQEDSAVYLCASSLVQTGSDEQYFGPGTRLTVT.